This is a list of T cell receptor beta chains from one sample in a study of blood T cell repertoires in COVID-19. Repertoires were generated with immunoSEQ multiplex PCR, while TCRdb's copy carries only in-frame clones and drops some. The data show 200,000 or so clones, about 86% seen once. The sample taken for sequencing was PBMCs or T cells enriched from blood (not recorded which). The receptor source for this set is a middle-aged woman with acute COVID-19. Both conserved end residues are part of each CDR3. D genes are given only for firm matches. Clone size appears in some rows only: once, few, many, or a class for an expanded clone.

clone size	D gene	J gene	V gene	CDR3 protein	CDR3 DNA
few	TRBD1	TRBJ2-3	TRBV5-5	CASSLRGTGTGRDTQYF	TGTGCCAGCAGCTTGAGGGGAACCGGGACAGGCCGAGATACGCAGTATTTT
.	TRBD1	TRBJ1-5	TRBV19	CASSTKTGARSNQPQHF	TGTGCCAGTAGTACCAAGACAGGGGCGCGAAGCAATCAGCCCCAGCATTTT
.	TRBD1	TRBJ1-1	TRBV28	CASSLWTGKAFF	TGTGCCAGCAGTTTATGGACAGGGAAAGCTTTCTTT
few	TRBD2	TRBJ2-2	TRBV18	CASSNLLAGEAGELFF	TGTGCCAGCTCCAACCTACTAGCGGGAGAGGCCGGGGAGCTGTTTTTT
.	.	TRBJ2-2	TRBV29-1	CSVGRGSNTGELFF	TGTAGCGTTGGCCGGGGGTCGAACACCGGGGAGCTGTTTTTT
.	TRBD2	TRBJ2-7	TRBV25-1	CASSESGLANEQYF	TGTGCCAGCAGTGAATCTGGACTAGCGAACGAGCAGTACTTC
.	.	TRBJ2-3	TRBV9	CASSVASGSTDTQYF	TGTGCCAGCAGCGTAGCGAGCGGTTCCACAGATACGCAGTATTTT
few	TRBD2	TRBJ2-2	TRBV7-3	CASRTTSGNTGELFF	TGTGCCAGCAGAACGACTAGCGGGAACACCGGGGAGCTGTTTTTT
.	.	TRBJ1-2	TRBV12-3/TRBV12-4	CASSLGNYGYTF	TGTGCCAGCAGTTTGGGCAACTATGGCTACACCTTC
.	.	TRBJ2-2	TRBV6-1	CASSVTLGGFAGELFF	TGTGCCAGCAGTGTAACCCTTGGAGGATTCGCCGGGGAGCTGTTTTTT
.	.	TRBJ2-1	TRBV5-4	CASSRDSSSYNEQFF	TGTGCCAGCAGCCGGGACTCCTCCTCCTACAATGAGCAGTTCTTC
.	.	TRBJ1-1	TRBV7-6	CASSPGAGAAFF	TGTGCCAGCAGCCCCGGGGCAGGGGCCGCCTTCTTT
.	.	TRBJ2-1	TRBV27	CASTKLARDYNEQFF	TGTGCCAGCACCAAACTAGCCAGGGATTACAATGAGCAGTTCTTC
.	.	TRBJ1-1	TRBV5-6	CASRPGGLNTEAFF	TGTGCCAGCAGGCCCGGGGGGCTGAACACTGAAGCTTTCTTT
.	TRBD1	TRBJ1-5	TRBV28	CASSTPTGSNQPQHF	TGTGCCAGCAGTACCCCGACAGGGAGCAATCAGCCCCAGCATTTT
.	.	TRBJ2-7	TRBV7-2	CASSLAIGSEEQYF	TGTGCCAGCAGCCTAGCTATTGGGTCGGAGGAGCAGTACTTC
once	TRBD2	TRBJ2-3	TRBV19	CASSMGLAGGRGTDTQYF	TGTGCCAGTAGTATGGGACTAGCGGGAGGCCGCGGGACAGATACGCAGTATTTT
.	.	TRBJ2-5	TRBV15	CATSRWGQEETQYF	TGTGCCACCAGCAGATGGGGGCAGGAAGAGACCCAGTACTTC
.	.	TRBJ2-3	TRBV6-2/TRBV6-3	CASSYGGVLYTQYF	TGTGCCAGCAGTTACGGAGGGGTACTTTATACGCAGTATTTT
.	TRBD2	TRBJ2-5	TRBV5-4	CASSSVAGGVETQYF	TGTGCCAGCAGCTCGGTAGCGGGAGGGGTAGAGACCCAGTACTTC
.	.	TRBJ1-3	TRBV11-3	CASSPRGLSGNTIYF	TGTGCCAGCAGCCCCAGAGGACTCTCTGGAAACACCATATATTTT
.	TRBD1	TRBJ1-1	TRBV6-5	CASSIDRGWGTEAFF	TGTGCCAGCAGTATAGACAGGGGATGGGGCACTGAAGCTTTCTTT
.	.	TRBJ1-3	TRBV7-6	CASSLGGGAGNTIYF	TGTGCCAGCAGCTTAGGAGGAGGGGCGGGAAACACCATATATTTT
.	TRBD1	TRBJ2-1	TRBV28	CASSTRGTGVRDEQFF	TGTGCCAGCAGTACCCGGGGGACAGGGGTCAGGGATGAGCAGTTCTTC
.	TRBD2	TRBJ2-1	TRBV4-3	CASSQAGSGRGNEQFF	TGCGCCAGCAGCCAAGCTGGGAGCGGGAGAGGTAATGAGCAGTTCTTC
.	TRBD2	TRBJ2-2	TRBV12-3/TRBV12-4	CASSSRGRGELFF	TGTGCCAGCAGTTCGCGCGGGAGGGGAGAGCTGTTTTTT
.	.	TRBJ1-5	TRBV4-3	CASSQDRRDNQPQHF	TGCGCCAGCAGCCAAGATCGGCGGGACAATCAGCCCCAGCATTTT
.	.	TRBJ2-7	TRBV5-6	CASSLGGPVRRSREQYF	TGTGCCAGCAGCTTGGGAGGTCCGGTGAGACGATCCCGCGAGCAGTACTTC
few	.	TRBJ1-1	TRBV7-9	CASSGVGTIVAEAFF	TGTGCCAGCTCCGGAGTCGGGACAATAGTTGCTGAAGCTTTCTTT
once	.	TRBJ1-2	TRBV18	CASSPDRTSSYGYTF	TGTGCCAGCTCGCCCGACAGGACCTCTTCCTATGGCTACACCTTC
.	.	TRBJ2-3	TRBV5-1	CASSSPGARIDTQYF	TGCGCCAGCAGCTCCCCCGGTGCGAGAATAGATACGCAGTATTTT
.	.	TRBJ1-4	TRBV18	CASSPPAGGKGEKLFF	TGTGCCAGCTCACCACCGGCGGGGGGGAAAGGTGAAAAACTGTTTTTT
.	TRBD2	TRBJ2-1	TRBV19	CASSMRTSGSNIEQFF	TGTGCCAGTAGTATGAGGACTAGCGGGAGTAACATTGAGCAGTTCTTC
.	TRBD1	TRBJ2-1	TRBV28	CASGPGQGEEVF	TGTGCCAGCGGGCCGGGACAGGGTGAAGAGGTCTTC
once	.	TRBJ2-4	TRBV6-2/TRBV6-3	CASSYQGRGAKNIQYF	TGTGCCAGCAGTTACCAAGGGAGAGGAGCCAAAAACATTCAGTACTTC
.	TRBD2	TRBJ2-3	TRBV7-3	CASSSGTSGRALTDTQYF	TGTGCCAGCAGCTCAGGGACTAGCGGGAGGGCGTTGACAGATACGCAGTATTTT
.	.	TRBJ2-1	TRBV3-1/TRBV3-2	CASRPTAGNEQFF	TGTGCCAGCAGACCCACCGCGGGCAATGAGCAGTTCTTC
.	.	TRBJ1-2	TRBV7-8	CASSWRTANYGYTF	TGTGCCAGCAGCTGGAGGACAGCTAACTATGGCTACACCTTC
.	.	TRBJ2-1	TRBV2	CASSVTGLNEQFF	TGTGCCAGCAGTGTCACGGGACTCAATGAGCAGTTCTTC
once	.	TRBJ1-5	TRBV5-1	CASSLTAGSHQPQHF	TGCGCCAGCAGCTTGACGGCAGGATCTCATCAGCCCCAGCATTTT
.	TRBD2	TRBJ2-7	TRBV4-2	CASSQGREGHYEQYF	TGTGCCAGCAGCCAAGGGCGGGAGGGCCACTACGAGCAGTACTTC
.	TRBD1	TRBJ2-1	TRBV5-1	CASSHLRTGDNEQFF	TGCGCCAGCAGCCACTTAAGGACAGGGGACAATGAGCAGTTCTTC
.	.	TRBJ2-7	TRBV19	CASRPGAAGDSYEQYF	TGTGCCAGTAGGCCAGGGGCGGCGGGAGATAGCTACGAGCAGTACTTC
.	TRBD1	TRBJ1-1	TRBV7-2	CASSSWVNRDRNEAFF	TGTGCCAGCAGCTCTTGGGTAAACCGGGACAGGAATGAAGCTTTCTTT
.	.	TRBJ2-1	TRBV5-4	CASSLGVGNEQFF	TGTGCCAGCAGCCTTGGAGTAGGCAATGAGCAGTTCTTC
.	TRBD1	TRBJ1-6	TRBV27	CASSSSSDRDRTPLHF	TGTGCCAGCAGTTCCTCTTCCGACAGGGATAGAACACCCCTCCACTTT
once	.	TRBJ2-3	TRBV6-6	CASQGGGLTDTQYF	TGTGCCAGCCAGGGGGGCGGACTCACAGATACGCAGTATTTT
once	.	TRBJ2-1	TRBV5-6	CASSFRTTSSYNEQFF	TGTGCCAGCAGCTTCAGGACTACCAGCTCCTACAATGAGCAGTTCTTC
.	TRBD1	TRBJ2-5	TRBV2	CASRSTGGSAETQYF	TGTGCCAGCAGGTCGACAGGGGGTTCTGCAGAGACCCAGTACTTC
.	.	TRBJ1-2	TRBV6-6	CASSYDTGYTF	TGTGCCAGCAGTTACGACACCGGCTACACCTTC
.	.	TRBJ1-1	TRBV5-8	CASSFYGAWDTEAFF	TGTGCCAGCAGCTTTTATGGGGCCTGGGACACTGAAGCTTTCTTT
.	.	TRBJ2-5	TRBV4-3	CASSQGTGTGTQYF	TGCGCCAGCAGCCAAGGAACAGGCACAGGGACCCAGTACTTC
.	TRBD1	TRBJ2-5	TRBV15	CATSGGDRGSETQYF	TGTGCCACCAGCGGGGGGGACAGGGGTTCAGAGACCCAGTACTTC
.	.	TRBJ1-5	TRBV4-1	CASSRGGQFQPQHF	TGCGCCAGCAGCAGGGGGGGCCAGTTTCAGCCCCAGCATTTT
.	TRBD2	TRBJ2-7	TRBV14	CASSQLQLAGEYEQYF	TGTGCCAGCAGCCAACTTCAGCTAGCGGGAGAGTACGAGCAGTACTTC
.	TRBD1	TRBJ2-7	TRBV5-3	CARSHRQGPLSYEQYF	TGTGCCAGAAGCCACCGACAGGGGCCCCTCTCCTACGAGCAGTACTTC
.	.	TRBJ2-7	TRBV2	CASRRSYEQYF	TGTGCCAGCAGGAGGTCATACGAGCAGTACTTC
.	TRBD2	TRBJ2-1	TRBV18	CASSPLAGAGVDEQFF	TGTGCCAGCTCACCGCTAGCGGGAGCCGGGGTGGATGAGCAGTTCTTC
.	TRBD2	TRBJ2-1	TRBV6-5	CASSVLAGSYNEQFF	TGTGCCAGCAGCGTACTAGCGGGCTCCTACAATGAGCAGTTCTTC
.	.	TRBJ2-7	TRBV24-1	CATSPRGSSYEQYF	TGTGCCACCAGTCCCCGGGGTTCTAGCTACGAGCAGTACTTC